This entry features one T cell receptor beta chain sequence. Methods used by the authors: It was from reference gene primer amplification that nucleated cell counts were estimated. Using immunoSEQ multiplex PCR, the repertoire was profiled, and TCRdb retains in-frame clones only, with some absent. Clone size and the V and J calls come from that table; the DNA yielded D and trimming. The sample lists roughly 150,000 clones, roughly 89% seen once, with approximately 4.5% in the top ten. Cohorts were assigned according to the clinical history that participants reported. Donors in Cohort 3 counted as recovered after two negative PCRs, clearance, or symptom resolution. This record comes from a study of blood T cell repertoires in COVID-19. Study-wide context: COVID-19 samples from acute and convalescent phases originated in the United States, Italy and Spain.

There are 16 residues in the CDR3. With V trimmed by 4 bases and J by 2 bases, 7 bases remained unmatched. CDR1 and CDR2 from the germline V gene are SGHAT and FQNNGV. This chain uses TRBV11-2 with TRBJ2-5, with TRBD1 identical over 10 bases. The receptor was derived from a man over 45 who had recovered from COVID-19. The source material was PBMCs or T cells enriched from blood (not recorded which). CDR3 in amino acids: CASSYSPGQGQETQYF. CDR3 sequence (DNA): TGTGCCAGCAGCTACTCCCCGGGACAGGGGCAAGAGACCCAGTACTTC.